This T cell receptor beta chain was captured by sequencing in a study of control samples from healthy donors and cancer patients. This clone was seen a handful of times. Trimming left V 4 bases short and J 4 bases short, with 16 bases between. Germline CDR1 LNHDA, CDR2 SQIVND (reference sequence). The length of the CDR3 is 15 residues. Method: immunoSEQ multiplex PCR; TCRdb's copy keeps in-frame clones and lacks some. The table shows over 75,000 clones, with about four fifths occurring only once. The sample consisted of blood. This sequence was found in a man between 60 and 70 years old in good health. The chain links TRBV19 to TRBJ1-1, with D possibly being TRBD1 (5 bases). As DNA, the CDR3 is TGTGCCAGTAGTAAGGCCCTTCTTGGGGGCACTGAAGCTTTCTTT. Its translation: CASSKALLGGTEAFF. Full variable domain (rest looked up from reference TRBV19 and TRBJ1-1): DGGITQSPKYLFRKEGQNVTLSCEQNLNHDAMYWYRQDPGQGLRLIYYSQIVNDFQKGDIAEGYSVSREKKESFPLTVTSAQKNPTAFYLCASSKALLGGTEAFFGQGTRLTVV.